This paragraph reports one T cell receptor beta chain. It has no known antigen specificity. Per-base qualities were not stored, and no clone one base away is much larger. This sample is part of a study of cytomegalovirus exposure and HLA in healthy donors (dated by TCRdb to about 2017). A note on the overall study: An earlier analysis of some 550 of the donors reported 250 to 300 Gb of sequence data and 120 million or so unique TCR beta sequences from around 200 million T cells. A separate validation cohort of 100 to 150 different subjects was used in addition to the 666-subject first cohort. A later analysis re-analyzed previously published TCR beta repertoires from 660 or so donors and added high-resolution HLA genotyping to study TCR occurrence patterns. Because of strong linkage in the cohort, roughly five DR-DQ haplotypes were treated as single units for association and clustering. Rather than using new phenotypic data, the later analysis identified candidate immune exposures from TCR beta sequences and from how often those sequences occurred across donors. All discovery cohort repertoires had been generated on a single sequencing platform. Of the approximately 400 genotyped donors, about 80% fell in the genetic ancestry cluster associated with self-reported Caucasian donors. A later genetic analysis used genome-wide SNP genotypes for about 55% of the 666 donors, treating that subset as a discovery cohort. High-throughput TCR immunosequencing, statistical association of individual TCRs with disease status, and machine learning were combined to predict cytomegalovirus infection status. The study used immunosequencing to profile the T cell repertoires of several hundred subjects and linked those repertoires to cytomegalovirus serostatus. The aim of the study was to test whether cataloging public T cell receptors could identify signatures of past pathogen exposure. An early release that covered fewer than 800 HLA-typed donors contained around 300 gigabases of sequencing data and 75 million to 100 million unique TCR sequences. Alongside the repertoire data, information on donor age, sex, ethnicity and CMV serostatus was compiled. Both class I and class II loci were covered by HLA typing, at four-digit resolution. The number of donors typed differed by locus, with roughly 620-640 for A, B, C, DRB1 and DQB1, 522 for DQA1, over 600 for DPA1, and over 400 for DPB1. In an earlier analysis of a few hundred of the donors, high-throughput TCR beta sequencing was used to judge whether each TCR beta V gene segment behaved as functional or pseudogenic. On average, approximately 250,000 unique TCR beta nucleotide sequences were sequenced per donor among a few hundred genotyped donors of the cohort, with 15% to 20% of those sequences being non-productive. The paper as a whole reports these results and caveats: The sequencing pipeline was judged likely to have produced a cluster of highly shared sequence variants as a technical artifact. Because the 87-base-pair reads could not distinguish some IMGT-functional V segments, including TRBV6-2 and TRBV6-3, those segments were excluded. Because some donors lacked HLA typing at each locus, the association tests relied only on the typed subset. A later analysis found that HLA-associated TCR beta chains were more clonally expanded and had lower generation probabilities than equally common non-associated chains. In the study, 164 TCR beta chains were listed as associated with cytomegalovirus. While some public TCRs were present in many individuals, most TCR sequences turned up only very rarely across donors. In a later genetic analysis, fewer N-insertions in productive TCRs were reported among donors in an Asian-associated ancestry cluster than the roughly 700-donor mean. Because counts were too low, about 18 rarely observed V segments, including chromosome 9 orphons, were excluded from the earlier analysis of fewer than 650 of the donors. A further reported finding was that TCR beta sequences accurately predicted the HLA-A and HLA-B alleles for most subjects in the first cohort. Sequencing depth was assumed to be roughly uniform across donors in the presence/absence analyses, though that assumption may not hold. In a later analysis, the rate of TCR association differed among HLA loci, with DRB1 alleles having the most associated TCRs and HLA-C alleles having the fewest. Most CMV-associated TCR beta chains appeared to be HLA-restricted in a later analysis, and the HLA associations seemed to be driven largely by CMV exposure. The only immune exposure information available for the cohort was CMV serostatus. A few of the identified cytomegalovirus-associated TCR beta chains were confirmed in vitro to be specific for cytomegalovirus antigens. In a later genetic analysis, a missense DCLRE1C variant was associated with V-gene and J-gene trimming of TCR beta chains, and the association was replicated in an independent cohort. At a false discovery rate of 0.05, a later analysis linked roughly 17,000 TCR beta sequences to specific HLA alleles. In a later analysis, several top co-occurrence clusters were reported to appear linked to parvovirus B19, influenza, CMV and Epstein-Barr virus. Strong co-occurrence of HLA alleles, especially DR and DQ, made assigning TCR associations to individual alleles difficult. In an earlier analysis of some 550 of the donors, most TCR beta V segments were observed in productive rearrangements about 90% or about 30% of the time, broadly matching IMGT annotations. Correlated functional status among segregating V segments might be attributable to linkage disequilibrium, but an unknown experimental factor could not be ruled out. According to the authors, the approach could potentially be generalized to other disease states and immunological phenotypes. Cytomegalovirus status was reported to be diagnosed by the classifier with high specificity and sensitivity in both the original and validation cohorts. In this cohort, only TCR beta chains were sequenced, and detectable features were limited by the absence of alpha or paired-chain data.

Receptor libraries were prepared by the immunoSEQ multiplex PCR assay. For the multiplex PCR, a mixture combining 60 forward primers for TCR Vbeta segments and 13 reverse primers for TCR Jbeta segments was used. The CDR3 region of rearranged TCR beta genes was amplified from genomic DNA by a multiplex PCR assay. The amplified TCR beta libraries were sequenced on the Illumina HiSeq System as 87-base-pair reads. Per the original workflow: In a later analysis, approximately 74 million unique TCR beta chains were counted across the roughly 610 repertoires, and roughly 9.9 million of these chains were shared by at least two donors. Raw reads were error-corrected and collapsed into unique sequences with a nearest-neighbor algorithm that merged closely related sequences to remove PCR and sequencing errors. V, D and J gene segments were assigned by aligning CDR3 sequences to IMGT reference sequences. Each retained sequence needed at least a six-nucleotide match to both a V gene segment and a J gene segment. Rearrangements were called productive when the CDR3 lacked stop codons and stayed in frame with V and J; all others were non-productive. CDR3 was defined by IMGT convention, running from the second conserved V-encoded cysteine to the conserved J-encoded phenylalanine. The earlier analysis of 450 to 750 of the donors excluded any sequence lacking an unambiguous match to a single V gene segment. An earlier analysis of a few hundred of the donors called V segments functional above 56.7% productive rearrangements and segregating when the between-donor standard deviation exceeded 5%. A statistical classification framework was built for diagnosing cytomegalovirus status from the catalog of TCR beta chain sequences. V and J gene assignment, in a later analysis, came from comparing TCR nucleotide sequences with IMGT/GENE-DB human TR gene sequences. A later analysis assigned CDR3 sequences and most-parsimonious VDJ recombination scenarios with the TCRdist pipeline. A later analysis defined each TCR beta chain by its CDR3 amino acid sequence plus V-gene family, and excluded reads lacking a unique V-gene family. To address suspected cross-contamination and a sequencing artifact, a later analysis removed a few hundred highly shared, low-generation-probability nucleotide sequences. A later analysis calculated a clonal expansion index for each public chain from normalized within-repertoire ranks of inferred template counts. A later analysis computed generation probabilities with a VDJ recombination model fitted to out-of-frame rearrangements, and checked the results against IGoR. In a later analysis, TCR-TCR, TCR-HLA and TCR-CMV co-occurrence was scored with hypergeometric tests, and a repertoire-size bias correction was applied to TCR pairs. A later analysis estimated false discovery rates by permuting HLA or CMV assignments 20 times. A later analysis grouped co-occurring TCRs with DBSCAN, adding TCRdist sequence similarity when clustering within HLA-allele-positive subsets. Co-occurrence clustering excluded repertoires with fewer than 30,000 or more than 120,000 public chains, plus five with anomalous nucleotide sharing. TCRdb re-hosts the immuneACCESS table, in-frame sequences only. Its copies lack some clones; in the studies checked, an unresolved V gene accounts for under half of them, and the cause for the rest is not known. From that table come the V and J calls and clone size; the DNA was used to work out D and trimming. Across this sample there are 89,000 or so clones, with 60% to 80% seen only once. Together, the top ten hold roughly 2% of the sample.

The CDR3 has 20 amino acids, counting the end cysteine and phenylalanine. Only the CDR3 region is kept as DNA, spanning 60 bases read in frame from base 1. The germline V gene specifies MDHEN as CDR1 and SYDVKM as CDR2. Germline trimming amounts to 3 bases on V and 0 bases on J, with 10 as the count of junction bases outside the gene matches. The cohort comprised 666 healthy bone marrow donors. At the time of sampling, all cohort members were nominally healthy, though unrecorded immune exposures were likely present. The donor tested CMV seronegative and was one of the 352 seronegative cohort members. Each donor provided a peripheral blood sample, and peripheral blood mononuclear cells were used for TCR beta sequencing. The Qiagen DNeasy Blood Extraction Kit was used to extract genomic DNA from the blood cell samples.

The rearrangement combines TRBV28 with TRBJ2-6; 11 middle bases align to TRBD2. The receptor's source is a boy between 5 and 17 years old in good health and CMV-seronegative. Material for sequencing was PBMCs. The CDR3 has the sequence CASSLGGVAGGYSGANVLTF. The sequenced DNA: TGTGCCAGCAGTTTGGGCGGAGTAGCGGGAGGGTACTCTGGGGCCAACGTCCTGACTTTC.